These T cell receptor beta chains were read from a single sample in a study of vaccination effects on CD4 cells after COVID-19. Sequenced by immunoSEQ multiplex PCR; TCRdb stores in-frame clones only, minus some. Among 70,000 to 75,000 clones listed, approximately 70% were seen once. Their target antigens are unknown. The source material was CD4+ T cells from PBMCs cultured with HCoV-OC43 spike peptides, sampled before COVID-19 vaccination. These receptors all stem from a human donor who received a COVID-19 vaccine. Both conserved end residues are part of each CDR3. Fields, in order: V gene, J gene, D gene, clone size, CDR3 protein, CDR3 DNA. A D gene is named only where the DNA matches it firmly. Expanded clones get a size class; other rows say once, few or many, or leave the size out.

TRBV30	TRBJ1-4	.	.	CAWSRGEKLFF	TGTGCCTGGAGTCGGGGCGAAAAACTGTTTTTT
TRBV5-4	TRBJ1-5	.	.	CASSLGIRQPQHF	TGTGCCAGCAGCTTGGGTATTCGTCAGCCCCAGCATTTT
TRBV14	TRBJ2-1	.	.	CASSQGPGLTFIYNEQFF	TGTGCCAGCAGCCAGGGCCCGGGCTTAACCTTTATCTACAATGAGCAGTTCTTC
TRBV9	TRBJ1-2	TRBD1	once	CASSLSPGGSGYTF	TGTGCCAGCAGCTTATCCCCAGGGGGCAGTGGCTACACCTTC
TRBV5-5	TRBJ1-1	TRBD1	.	CASSLTGTTNTEAFF	TGTGCCAGCAGCCTGACAGGGACGACAAACACTGAAGCTTTCTTT
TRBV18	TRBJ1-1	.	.	CASSLGQGNTEAFF	TGTGCCAGCTCACTGGGACAAGGGAACACTGAAGCTTTCTTT
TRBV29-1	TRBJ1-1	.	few	CSVEVGSMNTEAFF	TGCAGCGTTGAGGTCGGCAGCATGAACACTGAAGCTTTCTTT
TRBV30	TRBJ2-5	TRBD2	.	CAWSAGTTIPPRSETQYF	TGTGCCTGGTCTGCAGGGACTACTATTCCCCCTAGGAGCGAGACTCAGTACTTC
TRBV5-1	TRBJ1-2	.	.	CASSLGPSTGNYGYTF	TGCGCCAGCAGCTTGGGCCCCTCAACAGGAAACTATGGCTACACCTTC
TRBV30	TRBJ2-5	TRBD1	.	CAWSAGGQGKETQYF	TGTGCCTGGAGTGCCGGGGGACAGGGCAAAGAGACCCAGTACTTC
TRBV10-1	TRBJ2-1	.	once	CASSESRDNEQFF	TGCGCCAGCAGTGAGTCACGGGACAATGAGCAGTTCTTC
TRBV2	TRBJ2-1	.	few	CASSETLYNEQFF	TGTGCCAGCAGCGAAACCCTCTACAATGAGCAGTTCTTC
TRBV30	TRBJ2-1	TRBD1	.	CAWSRRDRGYNEQFF	TGTGCCTGGAGCCGTAGGGACAGGGGCTACAATGAGCAGTTCTTC
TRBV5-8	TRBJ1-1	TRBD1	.	CASSRGQLNTEAFF	TGTGCCAGCAGCAGGGGACAGCTTAACACTGAAGCTTTCTTT
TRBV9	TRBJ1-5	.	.	CASSVDLGLQPQHF	TGTGCCAGCAGCGTAGACTTGGGCCTTCAGCCCCAGCATTTT
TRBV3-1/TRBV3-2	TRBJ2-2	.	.	CASSRANMNTGELFF	TGTGCCAGCAGCCGAGCTAACATGAACACCGGGGAGCTGTTTTTT
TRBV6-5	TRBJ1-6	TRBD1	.	CASRNGQGGSPLHF	TGTGCCAGCAGAAACGGACAGGGGGGTTCACCCCTCCACTTT
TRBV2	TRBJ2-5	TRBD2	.	CASSVLAGLEETQYF	TGTGCCAGCAGTGTGCTAGCGGGGTTGGAGGAGACCCAGTACTTC
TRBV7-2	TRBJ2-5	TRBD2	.	CASSSSGGASGTQYF	TGTGCCAGCAGCTCTAGCGGGGGGGCCTCCGGGACCCAGTACTTC
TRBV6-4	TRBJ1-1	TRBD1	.	CASSDSWDSDEAFF	TGTGCCAGCAGTGACTCGTGGGACAGCGATGAAGCTTTCTTT
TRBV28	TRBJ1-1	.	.	CASSQGNTEAFF	TGTGCCAGCAGTCAGGGGAACACTGAAGCTTTCTTT
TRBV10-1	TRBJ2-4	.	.	CASSEGGVRGILHIQYF	TGCGCCAGCAGTGAGGGGGGTGTGAGGGGAATACTACACATTCAGTACTTC
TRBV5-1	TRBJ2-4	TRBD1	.	CASSPLASGQGTKNIQYF	TGCGCCAGCAGCCCGCTAGCCTCGGGACAGGGGACCAAAAACATTCAGTACTTC
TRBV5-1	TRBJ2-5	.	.	CASSLAAARGETQYF	TGCGCCAGCAGCTTGGCCGCGGCCAGAGGGGAGACCCAGTACTTC
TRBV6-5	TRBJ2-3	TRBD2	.	CATLASGTTDTQYF	TGTGCCACCCTCGCTAGCGGGACTACAGATACGCAGTATTTT
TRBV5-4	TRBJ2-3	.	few	CASSLDTTDTQYF	TGTGCCAGCAGCTTGGACACCACAGATACGCAGTATTTT
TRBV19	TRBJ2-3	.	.	CASSVGLRADTQYF	TGTGCCAGTAGTGTAGGGCTAAGGGCAGATACGCAGTATTTT
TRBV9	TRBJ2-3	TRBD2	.	CASSVASGGAPDTQYF	TGTGCCAGCAGCGTAGCGAGCGGGGGGGCGCCAGATACGCAGTATTTT
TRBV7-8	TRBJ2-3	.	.	CASSPTSTDTQYF	TGTGCCAGCAGCCCTACTAGCACAGATACGCAGTATTTT
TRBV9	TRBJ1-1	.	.	CASSPQPLSMNTEAFF	TGTGCCAGCAGCCCGCAGCCACTGAGTATGAACACTGAAGCTTTCTTT
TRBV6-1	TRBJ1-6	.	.	CASGSSSYNSPLHF	TGTGCCAGCGGGTCTAGCTCCTATAATTCACCCCTCCACTTT
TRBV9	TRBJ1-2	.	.	CASSSIPGGYGYTF	TGTGCCAGCAGCTCGATCCCCGGGGGCTATGGCTACACCTTC
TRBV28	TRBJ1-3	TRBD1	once	CASSGYRDRGNTIYF	TGTGCCAGCAGCGGATACCGGGACAGGGGAAACACCATATATTTT
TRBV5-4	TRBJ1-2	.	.	CASSRGGGSRGYTF	TGTGCCAGCAGCCGAGGTGGGGGGTCTAGGGGCTACACCTTC
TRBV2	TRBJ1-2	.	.	CASTYAYYGYTF	TGTGCCAGCACATATGCGTACTATGGCTACACCTTC
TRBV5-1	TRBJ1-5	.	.	CATKTRESNQPQHF	TGCGCAACCAAAACGCGGGAAAGCAATCAGCCCCAGCATTTT
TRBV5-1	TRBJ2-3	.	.	CASSLDKPPQYF	TGCGCCAGCAGCTTGGACAAGCCGCCGCAGTATTTT
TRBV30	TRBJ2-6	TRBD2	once	CAWRGGGAGANVLTF	TGTGCCTGGAGGGGCGGGGGGGCTGGGGCCAACGTCCTGACTTTC
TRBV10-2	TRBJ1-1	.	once	CASSESSGTEAFF	TGCGCCAGCAGTGAGTCTTCGGGGACTGAAGCTTTCTTT
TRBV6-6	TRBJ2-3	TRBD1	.	CASSYDQGAADTQYF	TGTGCCAGCAGTTACGACCAGGGGGCTGCAGATACGCAGTATTTT
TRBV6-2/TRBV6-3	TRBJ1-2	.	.	CASSPNPPKDGYTF	TGTGCCAGCAGTCCCAACCCTCCGAAGGATGGCTACACCTTC
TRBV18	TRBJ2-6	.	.	CASSPDSGNSGANVLTF	TGTGCCAGCTCACCGGATTCCGGGAACTCTGGGGCCAACGTCCTGACTTTC
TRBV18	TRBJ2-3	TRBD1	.	CASSTDRGNTQYF	TGTGCCAGCTCAACGGACAGGGGGAATACGCAGTATTTT
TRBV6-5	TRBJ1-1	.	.	CASSYSGVYTEAFF	TGTGCCAGCAGTTACTCTGGAGTTTACACTGAAGCTTTCTTT
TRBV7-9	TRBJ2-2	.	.	CASSLAGRRLNTGELFF	TGTGCCAGCAGCTTAGCGGGGAGGAGGTTAAACACCGGGGAGCTGTTTTTT
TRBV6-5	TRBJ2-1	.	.	CASSFSRSNEQFF	TGTGCCAGCAGTTTTTCTAGAAGCAATGAGCAGTTCTTC
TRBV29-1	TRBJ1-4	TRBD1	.	CSAEGAFGGQSEKLFF	TGCAGCGCCGAGGGGGCCTTCGGAGGACAGAGTGAAAAACTGTTTTTT
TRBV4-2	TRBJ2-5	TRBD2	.	CASSQEGGRAGGSQETQYF	TGTGCCAGCAGCCAAGAAGGGGGGCGTGCGGGGGGATCTCAAGAGACCCAGTACTTC
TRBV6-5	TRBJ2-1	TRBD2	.	CATRLARYNEQFF	TGTGCCACCCGACTAGCGCGATACAATGAGCAGTTCTTC